This entry lists 20 T cell receptor beta chains sequenced from one sample in a study of OX40 agonist ivuxolimab in advanced cancers. Assay: immunoSEQ multiplex PCR; the TCRdb copy retains only in-frame clones and omits some. This sample has over 50,000 clones, with approximately 86% found just once. This sample comprised CD4+ or CD8+ T cells sorted from blood, obtained in a trial of the OX40 agonist ivuxolimab. The receptors come from an adult with an advanced solid tumor such as melanoma, head and neck, liver or kidney cancer.

The chain uses TRBV6-5 and TRBJ2-5; D is possibly TRBD2 (5 bases). V lost 4 bases and J 5 bases, leaving 14 bases between the germline ends. The V gene's germline CDR1 is MNHEY and CDR2 SVGAGI. The CDR3 totals 14 residues. As DNA, the CDR3 is TGTGCCAGCAGTTCAGGACTGACCTCCGAGACCCAGTACTTC. It is translated as CASSSGLTSETQYF.

In nucleotides, the CDR3 is TGTGCCAGCAGTTTAATCTCGGCCTGGTCTGAAGCTTTCTTT. It yields the protein CASSLISAWSEAFF. The chain is built from TRBV28 and TRBJ1-1; D is unresolved. Looked up from germline, CDR1 is MDHEN and CDR2 is SYDVKM. The CDR3 extends over 14 amino acids. V was clipped by 2 bases and J by 6 bases, with 13 bases between them. Combining the CDR3 with reference TRBV28 and TRBJ1-1 gives the whole variable domain DVKVTQSSRYLVKRTGEKVFLECVQDMDHENMFWYRQDPGLGLRLIYFSYDVKMKEKGDIPEGYSVSREKKERFSLILESASTNQTSMYLCASSLISAWSEAFFGQGTRLTVV.

J is TRBJ2-1 and V is TRBV19; the D gene is possibly TRBD1 (5 bases). Looked up from germline, CDR1 is LNHDA and CDR2 is SQIVND (reference sequence). Trimming removed 6 bases at V and 3 bases at J, with 12 bases between. The CDR3 totals 14 residues. The CDR3 region has the DNA TGTGCCAGTAGCTCGCAGGGAAACTACAATGAGCAGTTCTTC. Its translation is CASSSQGNYNEQFF.

The rearrangement uses TRBV18 and TRBJ2-5; tentative D call: TRBD2 (5 bases). The germline V gene encodes CDR1 KGHSH and CDR2 LQKENI. The V gene lost 3 bases and the J gene lost 2 bases, with 7 bases spanning the gap. The CDR3 is 13 residues long. This CDR3 reads CASSPPGQETQYF. In DNA, the CDR3 is TGTGCCAGCTCACCGCCGGGACAAGAGACCCAGTACTTC.

The V call is TRBV6-5, the J call TRBJ2-7; D perhaps matches TRBD2 (5 bases). Trimming left V 4 bases short and J 6 bases short, with 10 bases between. The CDR3 sequence is 12 residues long. CDR1 is MNHEY, CDR2 SVGAGI, per germline. CDR3 region: CASSFPAGEQYF. In DNA form, the CDR3 reads TGTGCCAGCAGTTTCCCCGCGGGCGAGCAGTACTTC.

The J gene is TRBJ2-1, the V gene TRBV5-4; 8 bases match TRBD1. This CDR3 contains 14 residues. From germline, CDR1 is SGHNT and CDR2 YYREEE (reference sequence). After removal of 4 bases from V and 5 bases from J, the junction contained 5 bases not matched to a gene. CDR3 loop: CASSPGQDNNEQFF. In DNA form, the CDR3 reads TGTGCCAGCAGCCCGGGACAGGATAACAATGAGCAGTTCTTC.

The rearrangement links TRBV5-1 to TRBJ1-1, with D unresolved. V was shortened by 1 base and J by 1 base, with 11 bases between the two germline ends. CDR3 length: 15 residues. Germline V gene lookup returns CDR1 SGHRS and CDR2 YFSETQ. CDR3 coding DNA: TGCGCCAGCAGCTTGACGATGCCGCCGAACACTGAAGCTTTCTTT. It encodes CASSLTMPPNTEAFF.

V is TRBV13 and J is TRBJ2-5; D may match TRBD1 or TRBD2 (5 bases each). CDR3 length equals 17 residues. Germline V lookup: CDR1 PRHDT, CDR2 FYEKMQ (reference sequence). V shed 2 bases and J shed 5 bases, with 21 bases lying between them. CDR3 DNA: TGTGCCAGCAGCTTAAACTTGGGACGAGGGGCGGAGGAGACCCAGTACTTC. Residues: CASSLNLGRGAEETQYF.

In its sample, this clone was seen a few times. This rearrangement joins TRBV6-8 to TRBJ2-5, with 8 bases aligning to TRBD2. The CDR3 runs to 17 residues. With V trimmed by 0 bases and J by 4 bases, 10 bases remained unmatched. Germline V gives CDR1 MNHGY, CDR2 SAAAGT. Here the CDR3 reads CASSYSSGSEAGETQYF. The CDR3 nucleotides are TGTGCCAGCAGTTACTCGAGCGGGAGCGAGGCGGGAGAGACCCAGTACTTC.

J is TRBJ2-7 and V is TRBV7-8; the match to TRBD1 covers 10 bases. The CDR3 length is 17 residues. Germline loops: CDR1 SGHVS, CDR2 FQNEAQ. J was trimmed by 3 bases and V by 2 bases; bases with no gene match: 10. DNA for the CDR3: TGTGCCAGCAGCTTACCTGGCGGGACAGGGGAGGGCTACGAGCAGTACTTC. This codes for CASSLPGGTGEGYEQYF.

The chain is built from TRBV5-1 and TRBJ2-2, with 14 bases lining up with TRBD2. The trim removed 5 bases at V and 4 bases at J, leaving 7 bases unmatched. The CDR3 totals 17 residues. Germline V gene data show CDR1 as SGHRS and CDR2 as YFSETQ. The CDR3 loop is CASSYGGTSGGTGELFF. CDR3 DNA: TGCGCCAGCAGTTACGGAGGGACTAGCGGGGGCACCGGGGAGCTGTTTTTT.

The J gene is TRBJ1-2, the V gene TRBV13, with TRBD1 matching over 10 bases. Germline V CDR1 and CDR2: PRHDT, FYEKMQ (reference sequence). This CDR3 contains 16 residues. The ends lost 5 bases at V and 0 bases at J; junction bases unmatched: 6. In DNA form, the CDR3 reads TGTGCCAGCAGCATCTCCGACAGGGGGCCTAACTATGGCTACACCTTC. Translation: CASSISDRGPNYGYTF.

This chain uses TRBV6-6 with TRBJ1-5; D not certain. The CDR3 totals 12 residues. The germline V gene has CDR1 MNHNY and CDR2 SVGAGI (reference sequence). Trimming cost V 2 bases and J 10 bases, with 9 bases left between them. The CDR3 coding sequence is TGTGCCAGCAGTTACCCACTTCAACCCCAGCATTTT. It encodes CASSYPLQPQHF.

J is TRBJ1-1 and V is TRBV6-5; TRBD1 aligns across 9 bases. The J segment lost 5 bases and the V segment lost 6 bases, leaving 7 bases of the junction unmatched. Germline V lookup: CDR1 MNHEY, CDR2 SVGAGI. The CDR3 is 14 residues long. The CDR3 coding sequence is TGTGCCAGCAGGACGGGACAGGGCTGGACTGAAGCTTTCTTT. Translating gives CASRTGQGWTEAFF.

The chain couples TRBV4-1 to TRBJ2-3; 15 bases are shared with TRBD2. The CDR3 length is 19 residues. V lost 2 bases and J lost 1; bases outside the gene matches: 7. CDR1 and CDR2 (germline): MGHRA, YSYEKL. Written as DNA, the CDR3 is TGCGCCAGCAGCCAACTCGGACTAGCGGGGGGGCTGGGCACAGATACGCAGTATTTT. Its protein product is CASSQLGLAGGLGTDTQYF.

The V call is TRBV5-1, the J call TRBJ1-4; the match to TRBD1 covers 8 bases. Germline CDR1 and CDR2: SGHRS and YFSETQ. V lost 0 bases and J lost 1; bases outside the gene matches: 5. This CDR3 contains 17 residues. CDR3 DNA: TGCGCCAGCAGCTTGGTCAGGGGGCAGGGAACTAATGAAAAACTGTTTTTT. Translated, it gives CASSLVRGQGTNEKLFF.

This chain links TRBV11-2 with TRBJ2-7; D gene uncertain. Germline V gives CDR1 SGHAT, CDR2 FQNNGV. CDR3 length: 13 residues. Trimming shortened V by 7 bases and J by 0 bases, and 10 bases separated the two germline ends. CDR3 DNA sequence: TGTGCCAGCACCCTTAGTGGCTCCTACGAGCAGTACTTC. Amino acid sequence: CASTLSGSYEQYF.

The rearrangement joins TRBV7-3 to TRBJ2-1, with D hard to call. Germline V lookup: CDR1 SGHTA, CDR2 FQGTGA. Trimming took off 1 base at V and 5 bases at J, with 6 bases between the two ends. The CDR3 runs 13 residues. CDR3 sequence: CASSLSNNNEQFF. For the CDR3, the DNA is TGTGCCAGCAGCTTAAGTAACAACAATGAGCAGTTCTTC.

This chain connects TRBV29-1 to TRBJ2-1, with 16 bases lining up with TRBD2. The CDR3 contains 17 residues. V trimming: 6 bases; J trimming: 0 bases; junction bases outside the gene matches: 5. Germline-derived CDR1 and CDR2 are SQVTM and ANQGSEA. The CDR3 DNA follows: TGCAGCGTCGGGACTAGCGGGAGGGGAAGCTCCTACAATGAGCAGTTCTTC. Its protein product is CSVGTSGRGSSYNEQFF.

This chain links TRBV27 with TRBJ1-6, with D perhaps TRBD1 (6 bases). CDR3 length: 14 amino acids. The V gene lost 2 bases and the J gene lost 10 bases, with 12 bases spanning the gap. Germline CDR1 is MNHEY and CDR2 is SMNVEV (reference sequence). The CDR3 here is CASSLLAGVSPLHF. The CDR3 region has the DNA TGTGCCAGCAGTTTACTGGCAGGGGTATCACCCCTCCACTTT.